The rows below give T cell receptor beta chains drawn from one sample of a study of T-cell reconstitution after alpha-beta-depleted transplantation in children. One entry per CDR3 protein results from TCRdb running MiXCR on the PCR reads. The sample consists of hundreds of thousands of distinct CDR3 sequences, approximately 15% of them appearing once. This specimen was PBMCs, mostly from graft donor cells, taken 360 days after TCRalphabeta/CD19-depleted stem cell transplant. Source of these receptors: a male patient aged 5 to 17 who had a stem cell transplant for acute lymphoblastic leukemia, so the T cells may come from the graft donor. Both conserved end residues are part of each CDR3.

v_call	cdr3_aa
TRBV12-3/TRBV12-4	CASSLEDIYEQYF
TRBV29-1	CSVSLSLNQPQHF
TRBV11-1	CASSLGIGDEQFF
TRBV3-1	CASSTVTYEQYF
TRBV27	CASRLGTGGNTEAFF
TRBV11-1	CASSSRDAEIFDAGELFF
TRBV29-1	CSVWDREGQPQHF
TRBV6-5	CASSYVRGDTQYF
TRBV7-2	CASRSGTLGDLYGYTF
TRBV20-1	CSARDAVRDRTDEQFF
TRBV5-4	CASSTLGVPGYEQYF
TRBV7-9	CASSSEENTEAFF
TRBV11-3	CASRPSGGELFF
TRBV20-1	CSVTGFLTDTQYF
TRBV7-2	CASSLGQVGNTIYF
TRBV5-1	CASRTGTSAYNEQFF
TRBV5-1	CASSEVNTGELFF
TRBV15	CATSRPRDRGLYEQFF
TRBV7-2	CASSLDGSGSSYEQYF